The rows below give T cell receptor beta chains drawn from one sample of a study of T cells in Graves' hyperthyroidism and ophthalmopathy. TCRdb re-called the multiplex PCR reads with MiXCR, one entry per CDR3 protein. This table holds about 400,000 distinct CDR3 sequences, roughly 14% found once. The sample was blood. The receptors shown here come from a young woman with Graves' hyperthyroidism that later progressed to Graves' ophthalmopathy. Both conserved end residues are part of each CDR3. A D gene is named only where the DNA matches it firmly. The size entry is marked missing in some rows and otherwise reads once, few, many or a size class.

J | V | D | size | DNA | CDR3
TRBJ2-1 | TRBV4-3 | TRBD2 | . | TGCGCCAGCAGCCAAGATAGCGGGCCAAAATACAATGAGCAGTTCTTC | CASSQDSGPKYNEQFF
TRBJ1-2 | TRBV6-1 | . | many | TGTGCCAGCATTTTTCGCGAGGGACATAACTATGGCTACACCTTC | CASIFREGHNYGYTF
TRBJ1-6 | TRBV2 | . | many | TGTGCCAGCAGTGAAAGGGCCTTATATAATTCACCCCTCCACTTT | CASSERALYNSPLHF
TRBJ2-3 | TRBV10-3 | . | few | TGTGCCATCAGTGAGTGGAGGGCAGACACAGATACGCAGTATTTT | CAISEWRADTDTQYF
TRBJ1-6 | TRBV19 | . | . | TGTGCCAGTAGTATAGGCGGCAGCACACCTTCACCCCTCCACTTT | CASSIGGSTPSPLHF
TRBJ2-7 | TRBV7-8 | . | . | TGTGCCAGCCGACCGCGCCTGGGAAACTACGAGCAGTACTTC | CASRPRLGNYEQYF
TRBJ2-7 | TRBV25-1 | . | many | TGTGCCAGCACCTTCCAACAGGGTGGTGGGGAGCAGTACTTC | CASTFQQGGGEQYF
TRBJ2-7 | TRBV7-6 | . | few | TGTGCCAGCAGCTTAGCGATGGGGGGCGAGCAGTACTTC | CASSLAMGGEQYF
TRBJ1-5 | TRBV5-1 | TRBD1 | few | TGCGCCAGCAGCTGGGGTGACAGGGCCGTTTATAGCAATCAGCCCCAGCATTTT | CASSWGDRAVYSNQPQHF
TRBJ2-5 | TRBV7-2 | . | many | TGTGCCAGCAGCGCATCGCGGGAGACCCAGTACTTC | CASSASRETQYF
TRBJ2-6 | TRBV6-5 | . | . | TGTGCCAGCAGTTATAAAAGCTCTGGGGCCAACGTCCTGACTTTC | CASSYKSSGANVLTF
TRBJ2-7 | TRBV28 | . | many | TGTGCCAGCGGTTTAGCAGGAGGCTCCTACGAGCAGTACTTC | CASGLAGGSYEQYF
TRBJ1-1 | TRBV20-1 | TRBD1 | few | TGCAGTGCTCGGGACAGTACAAACACTGAAGCTTTCTTT | CSARDSTNTEAFF
TRBJ2-5 | TRBV3-1 | TRBD2 | many | TGTGCCAGCAGCCGACTAGCGGGAGCGGTCCAAGAGACCCAGTACTTC | CASSRLAGAVQETQYF
TRBJ1-2 | TRBV20-1 | TRBD1 | . | TGCAGTCCAGGGACAGGGGGCGTTACTAACTATGGCTACACCTTC | CSPGTGGVTNYGYTF
TRBJ1-3 | TRBV2 | . | . | TGTGCCAGCAGGACCCAGGGCTCTGGAAACACCATATATTTT | CASRTQGSGNTIYF
TRBJ2-7 | TRBV11-2 | . | many | TGTGCCAGCAGCTTGGGGAGAAACTACGAGCAGTACTTC | CASSLGRNYEQYF
TRBJ2-7 | TRBV14 | TRBD2 | few | TGTGCCAGCAGCCTCCGTGCGGGAGCTAATACCCGGTACGAGCAGTACTTC | CASSLRAGANTRYEQYF
TRBJ2-5 | TRBV11-2 | TRBD1 | many | TGTGCCAGCAGCTTGGGGACAGGGCAGCAAGAGACCCAGTACTTC | CASSLGTGQQETQYF
TRBJ2-1 | TRBV11-3 | TRBD2 | many | TGTGCCAGCAGCGCACGTCCGGGACTAGCGGGAGGGAATGAGCAGTTCTTC | CASSARPGLAGGNEQFF
TRBJ2-7 | TRBV27 | TRBD2 | many | TGTGCCAGCAGCCCCGGACTAGCCAACGAGCAGTACTTC | CASSPGLANEQYF
TRBJ2-2 | TRBV27 | TRBD2 | many | TGTGCCAGCAGTCTCGGGACTAGCGGGAACACCGGGGAGCTGTTTTTT | CASSLGTSGNTGELFF
TRBJ1-1 | TRBV5-1 | . | many | TGCGCCAGCAGCTCCAATTACTTTTCCTTGAACACTGAAGCTTTCTTT | CASSSNYFSLNTEAFF
TRBJ2-3 | TRBV7-8 | . | . | TGTGCCAGCAGCTTATCAGAGGAAGACACAGATACGCAGTATTTT | CASSLSEEDTDTQYF
TRBJ2-5 | TRBV7-2 | . | many | TGTGCCAGCAGCTTAGGGGTTGTGGAGACCCAGTACTTC | CASSLGVVETQYF
TRBJ1-4 | TRBV7-9 | . | many | TGTGCCAGCAGCCTTCCAGGGGAGGATGAAAAACTGTTTTTT | CASSLPGEDEKLFF
TRBJ1-2 | TRBV4-3 | . | . | TGCGCCAGCAGCCAAGATCGGGCCGTCAACGGCTACACCTTC | CASSQDRAVNGYTF
TRBJ1-2 | TRBV27 | . | many | TGTGCCAGCAGTCCGGGGGGCCATTCACCCTATGGCTACACCTTC | CASSPGGHSPYGYTF
TRBJ2-7 | TRBV28 | . | many | TGTGCCAGCAGTTCAAGCCCCTACGAGCAGTACTTC | CASSSSPYEQYF
TRBJ2-7 | TRBV18 | TRBD1 | many | TGTGCCAGCTCACCCCCCGCCGGGACAGGGTTTCCCTACGAGCAGTACTTC | CASSPPAGTGFPYEQYF
TRBJ1-5 | TRBV28 | . | many | TGTGCCAGCAGACTTGTACGGGAGAGTGGCAATCAGCCCCAGCATTTT | CASRLVRESGNQPQHF
TRBJ1-4 | TRBV3-1 | . | . | TGTGCCAGCAACGCGGGAGGGAGGCGGGAAAAACTGTTTTTT | CASNAGGRREKLFF
TRBJ2-2 | TRBV20-1 | TRBD1 | . | TGCAGTGCTAACAGGGGTTTGGGCACCGGGGAGCTGTTTTTT | CSANRGLGTGELFF
TRBJ2-7 | TRBV28 | TRBD2 | many | TGTGCCAGCAGTTACCGCCTCAGGAGTAGCGGGAGGGCCGAGCAGTACTTC | CASSYRLRSSGRAEQYF
TRBJ1-4 | TRBV20-1 | . | . | TGCAGTGCTCTCGAGGGTAGCCTTGGGGAAAAACTGTTTTTT | CSALEGSLGEKLFF
TRBJ2-3 | TRBV12-3/TRBV12-4 | TRBD2 | many | TGTGCCAGCAGTTTATCTAGCGGGGGGACCACAGATACGCAGTATTTT | CASSLSSGGTTDTQYF
TRBJ2-1 | TRBV29-1 | . | . | TGCAGCGTCGAAGTAAGGGGAGGAAATGAGCAGTTCTTC | CSVEVRGGNEQFF
TRBJ2-2 | TRBV7-2 | . | many | TGTGCCAGCAGCTTTACGGCTGTAAACACCGGGGAGCTGTTTTTT | CASSFTAVNTGELFF
TRBJ1-2 | TRBV27 | . | . | TGTGCCAGCAGTTTATCGGGGGCAGGGGCCCGGCCGGGCTACACCTTC | CASSLSGAGARPGYTF
TRBJ2-2 | TRBV11-3 | TRBD1 | many | TGTGCCAGCAGCCAGGGACAGGGGAACACCGGGGAGCTGTTTTTT | CASSQGQGNTGELFF
TRBJ2-7 | TRBV5-5 | . | . | TGTGCCAGCAGCTTGGACACCTACTACGAGCAGTACTTC | CASSLDTYYEQYF
TRBJ2-1 | TRBV2 | . | many | TGTGCCAGCAGGGCTAGCCCAGAGCAGTTCTTC | CASRASPEQFF
TRBJ2-1 | TRBV29-1 | TRBD1 | . | TGCAGCGTATTCGGACAGGGCAACAATGAGCAGTTCTTC | CSVFGQGNNEQFF
TRBJ2-7 | TRBV2 | . | many | TGTGCCAGCAGTGATATGGACTCACCATACGAGCAGTACTTC | CASSDMDSPYEQYF
TRBJ2-7 | TRBV5-1 | TRBD1 | many | TGTGCCAGCAGCCCCCGGACAGGCTCCTACGAGCAGTACTTC | CASSPRTGSYEQYF
TRBJ2-1 | TRBV6-1 | . | many | TGTGCCAGCTGGAGGGCCTCCTACAATGAGCAGTTCTTC | CASWRASYNEQFF
TRBJ1-6 | TRBV10-3 | . | many | TGTGCCATCAGTGACTACAGGGATTCACCCCTCCACTTT | CAISDYRDSPLHF
TRBJ2-7 | TRBV6-1 | . | few | TGTGCCAGCAACACACAGGGAAGGGACTACGAGCAGTACTTC | CASNTQGRDYEQYF